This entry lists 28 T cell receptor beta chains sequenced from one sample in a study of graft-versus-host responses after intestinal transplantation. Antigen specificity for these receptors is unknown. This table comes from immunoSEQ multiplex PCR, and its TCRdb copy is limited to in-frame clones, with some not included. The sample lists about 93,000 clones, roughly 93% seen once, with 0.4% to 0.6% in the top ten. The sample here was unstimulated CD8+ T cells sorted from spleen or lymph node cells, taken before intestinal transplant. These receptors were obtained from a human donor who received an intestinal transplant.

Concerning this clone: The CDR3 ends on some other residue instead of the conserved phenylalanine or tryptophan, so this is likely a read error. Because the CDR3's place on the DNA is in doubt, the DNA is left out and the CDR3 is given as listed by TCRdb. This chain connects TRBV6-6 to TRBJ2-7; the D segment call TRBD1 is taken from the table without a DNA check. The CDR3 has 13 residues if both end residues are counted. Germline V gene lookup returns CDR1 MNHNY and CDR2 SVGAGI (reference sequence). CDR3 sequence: CASSPLIEDRGRS.

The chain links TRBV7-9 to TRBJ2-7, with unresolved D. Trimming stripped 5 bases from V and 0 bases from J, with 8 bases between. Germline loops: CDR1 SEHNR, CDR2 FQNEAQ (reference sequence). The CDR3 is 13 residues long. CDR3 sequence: CASSPSSSYEQYF. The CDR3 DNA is TGTGCCAGCAGCCCCAGTTCCTCCTACGAGCAGTACTTC.

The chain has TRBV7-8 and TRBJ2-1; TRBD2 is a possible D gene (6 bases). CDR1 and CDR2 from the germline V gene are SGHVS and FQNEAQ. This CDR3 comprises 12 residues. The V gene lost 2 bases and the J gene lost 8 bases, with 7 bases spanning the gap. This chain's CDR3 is CASSLTGDEQFF. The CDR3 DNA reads TGTGCCAGCAGCTTAACGGGAGATGAGCAGTTCTTC.

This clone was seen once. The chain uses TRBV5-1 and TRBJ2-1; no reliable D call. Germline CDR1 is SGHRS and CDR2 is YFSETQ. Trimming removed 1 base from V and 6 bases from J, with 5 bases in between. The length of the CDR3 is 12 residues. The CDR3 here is CASSLSVNEQFF. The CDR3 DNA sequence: TGCGCCAGCAGCTTGTCCGTCAATGAGCAGTTCTTC.

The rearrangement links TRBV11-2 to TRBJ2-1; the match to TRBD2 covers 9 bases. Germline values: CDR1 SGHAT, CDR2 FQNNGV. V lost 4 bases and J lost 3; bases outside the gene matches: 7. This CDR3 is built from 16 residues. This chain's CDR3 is CASSSAPSGVYNEQFF. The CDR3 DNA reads TGTGCCAGCAGCTCCGCCCCTAGCGGGGTCTACAATGAGCAGTTCTTC.

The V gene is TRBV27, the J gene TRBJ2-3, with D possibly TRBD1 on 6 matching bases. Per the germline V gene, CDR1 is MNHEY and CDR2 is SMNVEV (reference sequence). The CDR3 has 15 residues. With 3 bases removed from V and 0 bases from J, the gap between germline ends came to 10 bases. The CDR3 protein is CASSFGGPSTDTQYF. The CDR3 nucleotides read TGTGCCAGCAGTTTTGGGGGCCCGAGCACAGATACGCAGTATTTT.

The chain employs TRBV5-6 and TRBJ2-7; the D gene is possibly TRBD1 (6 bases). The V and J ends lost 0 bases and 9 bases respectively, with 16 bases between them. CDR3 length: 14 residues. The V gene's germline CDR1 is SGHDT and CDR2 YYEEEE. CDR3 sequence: CASSLADRPVGQYF. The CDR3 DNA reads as TGTGCCAGCAGCTTGGCCGACAGGCCCGTGGGGCAGTACTTC. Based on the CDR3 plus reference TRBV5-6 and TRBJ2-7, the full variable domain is DAGVTQSPTHLIKTRGQQVTLRCSPKSGHDTVSWYQQALGQGPQFIFQYYEEEERQRGNFPDRFSGHQFPNYSSELNVNALLLGDSALYLCASSLADRPVGQYFGPGTRLTVT.

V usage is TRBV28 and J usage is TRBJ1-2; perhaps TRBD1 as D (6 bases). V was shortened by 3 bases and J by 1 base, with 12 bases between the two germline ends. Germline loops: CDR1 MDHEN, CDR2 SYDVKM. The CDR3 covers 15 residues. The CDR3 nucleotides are TGTGCCAGCAGTTTCCCTCAGGGGATTAACTATGGCTACACCTTC. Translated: CASSFPQGINYGYTF.

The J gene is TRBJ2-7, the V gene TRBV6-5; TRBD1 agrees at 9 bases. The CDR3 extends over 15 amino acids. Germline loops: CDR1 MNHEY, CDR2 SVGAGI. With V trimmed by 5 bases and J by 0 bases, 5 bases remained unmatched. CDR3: CASSATGGVSYEQYF. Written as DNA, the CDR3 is TGTGCCAGCAGTGCTACAGGGGGCGTCTCCTACGAGCAGTACTTC.

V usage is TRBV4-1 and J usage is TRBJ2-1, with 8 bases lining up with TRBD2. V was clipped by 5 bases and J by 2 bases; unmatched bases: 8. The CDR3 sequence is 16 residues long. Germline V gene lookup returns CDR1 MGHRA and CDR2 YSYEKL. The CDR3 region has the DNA TGCGCCAGCAGCTTGGGGCTGCGGGGGGCCTACAATGAGCAGTTCTTC. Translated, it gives CASSLGLRGAYNEQFF.

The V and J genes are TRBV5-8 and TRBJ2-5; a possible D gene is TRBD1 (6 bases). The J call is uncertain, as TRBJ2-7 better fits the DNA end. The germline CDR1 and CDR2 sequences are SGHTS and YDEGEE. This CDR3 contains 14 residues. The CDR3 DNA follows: TGTGCCAGCAGCTCCTGGGGGCGGGCCTACGAGCAGTACTTC. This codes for CASSSWGRAYEQYF.

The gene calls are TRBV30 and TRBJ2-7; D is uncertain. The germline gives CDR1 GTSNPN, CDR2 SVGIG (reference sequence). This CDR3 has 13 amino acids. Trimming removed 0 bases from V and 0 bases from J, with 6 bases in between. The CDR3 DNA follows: TGTGCCTGGAGTGTCGCTAACTCCTACGAGCAGTACTTC. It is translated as CAWSVANSYEQYF.

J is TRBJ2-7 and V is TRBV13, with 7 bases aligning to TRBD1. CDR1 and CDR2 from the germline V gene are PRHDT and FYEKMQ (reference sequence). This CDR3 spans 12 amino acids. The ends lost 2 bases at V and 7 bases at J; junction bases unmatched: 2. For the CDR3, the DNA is TGTGCCAGCAGCTTACCAGGGGGAGAGCAGTACTTC. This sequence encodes CASSLPGGEQYF. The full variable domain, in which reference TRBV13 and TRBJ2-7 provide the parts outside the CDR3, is AAGVIQSPRHLIKEKRETATLKCYPIPRHDTVYWYQQGPGQDPQFLISFYEKMQSDKGSIPDRFSAQQFSDYHSELNMSSLELGDSALYFCASSLPGGEQYFGPGTRLTVT.

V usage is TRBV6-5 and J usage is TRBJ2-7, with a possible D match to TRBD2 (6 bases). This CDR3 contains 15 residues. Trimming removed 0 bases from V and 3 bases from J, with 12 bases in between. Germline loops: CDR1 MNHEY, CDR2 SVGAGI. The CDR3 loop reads CASSYSFGSGYEQYF. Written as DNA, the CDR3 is TGTGCCAGCAGTTACTCCTTCGGGAGTGGCTACGAGCAGTACTTC.

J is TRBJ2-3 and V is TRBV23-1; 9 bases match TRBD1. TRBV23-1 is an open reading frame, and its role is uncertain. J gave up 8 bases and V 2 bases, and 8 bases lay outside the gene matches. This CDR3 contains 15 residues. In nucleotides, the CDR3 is TGCGCCAGCAGTCAACCGGGACAGGGATTCAGTACGCAGTATTTT. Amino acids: CASSQPGQGFSTQYF.

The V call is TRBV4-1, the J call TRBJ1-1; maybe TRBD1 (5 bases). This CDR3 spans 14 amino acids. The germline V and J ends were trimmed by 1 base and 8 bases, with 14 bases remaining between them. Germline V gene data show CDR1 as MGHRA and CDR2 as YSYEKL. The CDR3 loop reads CASSQARGGEEAFF. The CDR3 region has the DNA TGCGCCAGCAGCCAAGCTCGGGGGGGAGAAGAAGCTTTCTTT.

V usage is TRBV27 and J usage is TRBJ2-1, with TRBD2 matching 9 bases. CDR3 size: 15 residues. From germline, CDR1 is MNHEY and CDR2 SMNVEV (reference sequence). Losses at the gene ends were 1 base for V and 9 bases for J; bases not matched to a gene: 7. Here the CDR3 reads CASSLYAGGPSEQFF. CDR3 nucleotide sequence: TGTGCCAGCAGTTTATATGCGGGAGGGCCTAGTGAGCAGTTCTTC.

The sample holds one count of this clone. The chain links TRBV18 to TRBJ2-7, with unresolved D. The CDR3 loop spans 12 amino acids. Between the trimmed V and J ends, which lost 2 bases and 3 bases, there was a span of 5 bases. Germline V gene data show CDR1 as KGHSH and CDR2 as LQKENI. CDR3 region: CASSPANYEQYF. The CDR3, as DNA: TGTGCCAGCTCACCAGCGAACTACGAGCAGTACTTC.

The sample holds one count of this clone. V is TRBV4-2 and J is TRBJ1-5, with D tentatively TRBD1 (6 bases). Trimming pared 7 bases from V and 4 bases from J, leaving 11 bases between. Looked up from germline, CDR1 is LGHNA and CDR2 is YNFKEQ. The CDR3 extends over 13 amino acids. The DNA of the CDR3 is TGTGCCAGCACCGCAGGGGTTAATCAGCCCCAGCATTTT. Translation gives CASTAGVNQPQHF.

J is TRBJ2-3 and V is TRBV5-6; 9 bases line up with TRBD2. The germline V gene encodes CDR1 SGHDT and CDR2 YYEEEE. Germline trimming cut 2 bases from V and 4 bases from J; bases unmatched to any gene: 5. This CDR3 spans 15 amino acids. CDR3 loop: CASSFEREAPDTQYF. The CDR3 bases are TGTGCCAGCAGCTTCGAGCGGGAGGCCCCAGATACGCAGTATTTT.

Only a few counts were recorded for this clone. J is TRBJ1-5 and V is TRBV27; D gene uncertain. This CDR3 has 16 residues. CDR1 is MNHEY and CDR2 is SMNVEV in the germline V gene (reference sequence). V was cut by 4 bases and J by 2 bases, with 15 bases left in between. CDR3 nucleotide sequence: TGTGCCAGCAGTTCACTCTTGGGCCTGGGCAATCAGCCCCAGCATTTT. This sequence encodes CASSSLLGLGNQPQHF.

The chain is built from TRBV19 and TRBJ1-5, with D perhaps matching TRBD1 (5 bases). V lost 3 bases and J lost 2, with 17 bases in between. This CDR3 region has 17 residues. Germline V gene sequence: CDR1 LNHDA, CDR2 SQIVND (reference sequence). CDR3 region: CASSISRYKQGNQPQHF. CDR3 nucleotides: TGTGCCAGTAGTATTTCCCGTTATAAACAGGGCAATCAGCCCCAGCATTTT.

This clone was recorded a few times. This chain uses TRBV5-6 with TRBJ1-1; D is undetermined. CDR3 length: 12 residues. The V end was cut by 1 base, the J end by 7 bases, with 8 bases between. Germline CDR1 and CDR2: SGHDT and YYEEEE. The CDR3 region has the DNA TGTGCCAGCAGCTTGACCGGGGTTGAAGCTTTCTTT. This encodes CASSLTGVEAFF.

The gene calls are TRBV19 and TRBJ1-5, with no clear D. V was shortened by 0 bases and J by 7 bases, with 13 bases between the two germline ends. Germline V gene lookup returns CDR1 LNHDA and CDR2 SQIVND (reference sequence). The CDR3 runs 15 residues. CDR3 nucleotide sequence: TGTGCCAGTAGTATAGATCTAGTTTATGGCCAGCCCCAGCATTTT. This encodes CASSIDLVYGQPQHF.

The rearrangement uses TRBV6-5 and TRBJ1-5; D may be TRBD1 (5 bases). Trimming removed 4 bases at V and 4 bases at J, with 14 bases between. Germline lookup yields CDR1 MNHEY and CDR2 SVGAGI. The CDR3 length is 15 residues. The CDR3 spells CASSFSQGLNQPQHF. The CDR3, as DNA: TGTGCCAGCAGTTTTTCCCAGGGTCTGAATCAGCCCCAGCATTTT.

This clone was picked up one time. CDR3 coding DNA: TGTGCCACCTCATACCCAGGGGTTAGCAATCAGCCCCAGCATTTT. Its translation: CATSYPGVSNQPQHF. The chain employs TRBV6-6 and TRBJ1-5, with a possible D match to TRBD1 (6 bases). This CDR3 has 15 amino acids. The V end lost 10 bases, the J end lost 0 bases, and 16 bases lay between the germline ends. Germline V gives CDR1 MNHNY, CDR2 SVGAGI (reference sequence).

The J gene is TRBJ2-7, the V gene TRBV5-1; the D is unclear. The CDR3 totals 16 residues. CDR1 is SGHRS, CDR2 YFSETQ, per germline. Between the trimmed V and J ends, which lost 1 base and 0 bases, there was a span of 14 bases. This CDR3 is CASSLTVAVDSYEQYF. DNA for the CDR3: TGCGCCAGCAGCTTGACGGTCGCGGTGGACTCCTACGAGCAGTACTTC.

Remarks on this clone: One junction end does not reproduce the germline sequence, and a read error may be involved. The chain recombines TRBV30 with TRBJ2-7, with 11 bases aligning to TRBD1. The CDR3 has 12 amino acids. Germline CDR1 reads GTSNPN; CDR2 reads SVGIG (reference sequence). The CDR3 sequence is CAWSVGYRDRGF. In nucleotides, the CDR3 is TGTGCCTGGAGTGTTGGGTACCGGGACAGGGGGTTC.